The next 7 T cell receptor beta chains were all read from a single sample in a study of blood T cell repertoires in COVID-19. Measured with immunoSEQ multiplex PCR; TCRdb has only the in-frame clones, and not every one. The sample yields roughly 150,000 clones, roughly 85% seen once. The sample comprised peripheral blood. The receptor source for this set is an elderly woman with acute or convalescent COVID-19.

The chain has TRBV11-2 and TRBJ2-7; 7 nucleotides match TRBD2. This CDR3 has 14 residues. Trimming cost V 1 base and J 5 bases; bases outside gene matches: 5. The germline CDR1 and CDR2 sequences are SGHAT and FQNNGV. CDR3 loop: CASSLVGTNNEQYF. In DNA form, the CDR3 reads TGTGCCAGCAGCTTAGTCGGGACTAATAACGAGCAGTACTTC.

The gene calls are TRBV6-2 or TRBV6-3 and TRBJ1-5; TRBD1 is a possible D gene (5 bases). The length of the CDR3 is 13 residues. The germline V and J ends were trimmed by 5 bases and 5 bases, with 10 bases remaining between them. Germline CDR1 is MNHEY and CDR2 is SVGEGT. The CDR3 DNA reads TGTGCCAGCAGTAACGGAGGGGATCAGCCCCAGCATTTT. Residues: CASSNGGDQPQHF.

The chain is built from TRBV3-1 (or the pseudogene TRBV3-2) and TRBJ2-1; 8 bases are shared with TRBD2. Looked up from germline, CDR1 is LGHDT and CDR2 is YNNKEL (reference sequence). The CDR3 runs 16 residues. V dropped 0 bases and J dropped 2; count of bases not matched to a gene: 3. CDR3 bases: TGTGCCAGCAGCCAAGATTTAGCGGGACCCTACAATGAGCAGTTCTTC. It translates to CASSQDLAGPYNEQFF.

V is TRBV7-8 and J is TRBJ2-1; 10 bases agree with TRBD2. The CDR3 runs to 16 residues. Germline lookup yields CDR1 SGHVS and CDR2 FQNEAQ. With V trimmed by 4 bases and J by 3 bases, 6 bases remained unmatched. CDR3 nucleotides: TGTGCCAGCAGCTCCCTTTGGACTAGCGGCTACAATGAGCAGTTCTTC. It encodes CASSSLWTSGYNEQFF.

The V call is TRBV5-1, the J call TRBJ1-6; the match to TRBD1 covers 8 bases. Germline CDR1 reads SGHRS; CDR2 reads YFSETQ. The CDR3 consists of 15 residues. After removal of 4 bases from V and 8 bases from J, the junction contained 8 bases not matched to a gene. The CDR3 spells CASSAGQGRYSPLHF. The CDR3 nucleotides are TGCGCCAGCAGCGCCGGACAGGGAAGGTATTCACCCCTCCACTTT.

CDR3 region: CASRAEIGTGVEKLFF. CDR3 sequence (DNA): TGTGCCAGCAGGGCGGAAATCGGGACAGGGGTAGAAAAACTGTTTTTT. The V call is TRBV2, the J call TRBJ1-4, with 10 bases matching TRBD1. This CDR3 spans 16 amino acids. Germline V gene lookup returns CDR1 SNHLY and CDR2 FYNNEI. V was clipped by 6 bases and J by 8 bases; unmatched bases: 12.

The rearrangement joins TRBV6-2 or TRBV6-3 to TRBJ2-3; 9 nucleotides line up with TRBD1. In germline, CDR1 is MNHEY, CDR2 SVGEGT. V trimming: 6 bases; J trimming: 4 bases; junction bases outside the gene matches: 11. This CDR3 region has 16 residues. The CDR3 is CASSSHGTGYPDTQYF. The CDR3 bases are TGTGCCAGCAGCTCCCACGGGACAGGGTACCCAGATACGCAGTATTTT.